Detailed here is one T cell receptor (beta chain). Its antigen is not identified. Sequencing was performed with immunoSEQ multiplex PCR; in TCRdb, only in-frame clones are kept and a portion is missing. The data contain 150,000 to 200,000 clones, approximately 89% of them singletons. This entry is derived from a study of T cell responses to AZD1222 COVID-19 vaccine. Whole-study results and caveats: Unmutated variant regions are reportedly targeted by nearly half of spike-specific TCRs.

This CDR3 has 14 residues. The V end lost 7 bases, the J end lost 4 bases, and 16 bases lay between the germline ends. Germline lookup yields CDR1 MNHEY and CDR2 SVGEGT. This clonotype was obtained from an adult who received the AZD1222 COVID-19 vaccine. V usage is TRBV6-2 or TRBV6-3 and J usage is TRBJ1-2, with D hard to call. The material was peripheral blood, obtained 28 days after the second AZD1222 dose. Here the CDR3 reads CASTPSTETYGYTF. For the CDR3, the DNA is TGTGCCAGCACCCCCTCAACGGAAACCTATGGCTACACCTTC.